What follows are 27 T cell receptor beta chains derived from one specimen sequenced in a study of spatial heterogeneity in lung cancer. The time point is: blood at routine non-recurrence follow-up after resection. TCRdb re-called the 5' RACE reads with MiXCR, one entry per CDR3 protein. Seen here are about 94,000 distinct CDR3 sequences, approximately 19% observed once, and the top ten hold just over 20%. The source was PBMCs, collected at follow-up. These receptors were obtained from a male donor with early-stage non-small cell lung cancer.

The rearrangement uses TRBV30 and TRBJ1-2; D gene unclear. Trimming cost V 2 bases and J 4 bases, with 8 bases left between them. The CDR3 consists of 12 residues. CDR1 and CDR2 (germline): GTSNPN, SVGIG (reference sequence). The CDR3 is CAWSRPAYGYTF. DNA for the CDR3: TGTGCCTGGAGTCGTCCGGCCTATGGCTACACCTTC.

This clonotype was picked up a small number of times. This chain uses TRBV30 with TRBJ1-2; D gene uncertain. V was cut by 3 bases and J by 0 bases, with 5 bases left in between. The CDR3 contains 12 residues. CDR1 is GTSNPN and CDR2 is SVGIG in the germline V gene (reference sequence). CDR3: CAWRQTNYGYTF. The CDR3 bases are TGTGCCTGGAGACAGACTAACTATGGCTACACCTTC. Based on the CDR3 plus reference TRBV30 and TRBJ1-2, the full variable domain is SQTIHQWPATLVQPVGSPLSLECTVEGTSNPNLYWYRQAAGRGLQLLFYSVGIGQISSEVPQNLSASRPQDRQFILSSKKLLLSDSGFYLCAWRQTNYGYTFGSGTRLTVV.

This chain links TRBV12-3 or TRBV12-4 with TRBJ2-1; D might be TRBD1 (6 bases). Trimming stripped 5 bases from V and 7 bases from J, with 12 bases between. This CDR3 region has 13 residues. CDR3 DNA: TGTGCCAGCAGTCAACGAACAGGGAATGAGCAGTTCTTC. Protein product: CASSQRTGNEQFF.

The rearrangement links TRBV10-1 to TRBJ2-2, with TRBD2 matching 11 bases. The trim removed 8 bases at V and 4 bases at J, leaving 9 bases unmatched. Germline assignment: CDR1 WNHNN and CDR2 SYGVQD (reference sequence). CDR3 length: 16 amino acids. Here the CDR3 reads CASQNRTSGSTGELFF. The DNA for the CDR3 is TGCGCCAGCCAGAACCGGACTAGCGGGTCCACCGGGGAGCTGTTTTTT.

This clonotype turned up a few times. The genes are TRBV2 and TRBJ2-2; 9 bases map to TRBD1. V gave up 5 bases and J gave up 3 bases; unmatched junction bases: 4. There are 15 residues in the CDR3. Germline assignment: CDR1 SNHLY and CDR2 FYNNEI. CDR3 DNA: TGTGCCAGCAGTTGGGGACAGGGAGACACCGGGGAGCTGTTTTTT. Encoded protein: CASSWGQGDTGELFF.

This clonotype was observed a handful of times. The J gene is TRBJ1-2, the V gene TRBV10-2; possibly TRBD1 for D (5 bases). V shed 4 bases and J shed 2 bases, with 11 bases lying between them. CDR3 length equals 14 residues. CDR1 and CDR2 from the germline V gene are WSHSY and SAAADI. The DNA of the CDR3 is TGCGCCAGCAGTGTCCTCCGGGACAACTATGGCTACACCTTC. It encodes CASSVLRDNYGYTF.

V usage is TRBV29-1 and J usage is TRBJ2-1; 8 bases line up with TRBD2. The germline V gene has CDR1 SQVTM and CDR2 ANQGSEA. The CDR3 totals 15 residues. J was trimmed by 5 bases and V by 4 bases; bases with no gene match: 10. In nucleotides, the CDR3 is TGCAGCGTTGTTGTAAGACTAGCGCATAACAATGAGCAGTTCTTC. Translated, it gives CSVVVRLAHNNEQFF.

This clonotype came up a few times. The J gene is TRBJ1-1, the V gene TRBV12-3 or TRBV12-4; tentatively, D is TRBD1 (5 bases). V was trimmed by 6 bases and J by 1 base, leaving 12 bases between them. The CDR3 is 14 amino acids. The DNA for the CDR3 is TGTGCCAGCAGCCCCGGGACGGAGAACACTGAAGCTTTCTTT. This encodes CASSPGTENTEAFF.

This chain connects TRBV6-2 or TRBV6-3 to TRBJ2-7; 12 nucleotides match TRBD2. Losses at the gene ends were 0 bases for V and 0 bases for J; bases not matched to a gene: 6. Germline V gene sequence: CDR1 MNHEY, CDR2 SVGEGT. This CDR3 comprises 18 residues. The CDR3: CASSYSRTSGESSYEQYF. The CDR3, as DNA: TGTGCCAGCAGTTACTCGAGGACTAGCGGGGAAAGCTCCTACGAGCAGTACTTC.

The chain is built from TRBV2 and TRBJ2-7; weak D call: TRBD1 (5 bases). Trimming removed 6 bases at V and 3 bases at J, with 12 bases between. This CDR3 comprises 13 residues. The germline V gene encodes CDR1 SNHLY and CDR2 FYNNEI. CDR3 sequence reads: CASRVQGIYEQYV. The CDR3 bases are TGTGCCAGCAGGGTCCAGGGAATCTACGAGCAGTACGTC.

This CDR3 is CAISESGTDNYGYTF. DNA for the CDR3: TGTGCCATCAGTGAGTCGGGGACGGATAACTATGGCTACACCTTC. The V gene is TRBV10-3, the J gene TRBJ1-2; D is perhaps TRBD1 (5 bases). Germline-derived CDR1 and CDR2 are ENHRY and SYGVKD. V shed 0 bases and J shed 1 base, with 9 bases lying between them. The CDR3 is 15 amino acids.

Regarding this clonotype: A much larger clone is a single base away; this may be a read error. This chain connects TRBV2 to TRBJ2-1; perhaps TRBD2 as D (6 bases). Trimming pared 7 bases from V and 7 bases from J, leaving 23 bases between. The CDR3 covers 16 residues. Germline CDR1 is SNHLY and CDR2 is FYNNEI. The chain's CDR3 is CASTPTPGTGMNEQFF. CDR3 DNA: TGTGCCAGCACACCCACCCCGGGGACTGGTATGAATGAGCAGTTCTTC.

V usage is TRBV18 and J usage is TRBJ1-4, with D perhaps TRBD1 (5 bases). V was cut by 4 bases and J by 0 bases, with 12 bases left in between. This CDR3 has 16 amino acids. Per germline, CDR1 KGHSH and CDR2 LQKENI. CDR3 in DNA: TGTGCCAGCTCACAGGGGACCGACGCAACTAATGAAAAACTGTTTTTT. Translating it yields CASSQGTDATNEKLFF.

The chain recombines TRBV3-1 with TRBJ1-1; D ambiguous. The CDR3 sequence is 13 residues long. Germline CDR1 is LGHDT and CDR2 is YNNKEL (reference sequence). Deletions cut 5 bases from V and 1 base from J, with 8 bases between. The CDR3: CASSYIRNTEAFF. The CDR3 region has the DNA TGTGCCAGCAGCTACATTAGGAACACTGAAGCTTTCTTT.

V gene TRBV7-2 combines with J gene TRBJ2-2; 11 nucleotides match TRBD2. The germline V gene encodes CDR1 SGHTA and CDR2 FQGNSA. This CDR3 has 17 amino acids. V lost 5 bases to trimming and J lost 4 bases; unmatched junction nucleotides: 9. The CDR3 spells CASSKVSGRATTGELFF. CDR3 nucleotides: TGTGCCAGCAGCAAAGTTAGCGGGAGGGCGACCACCGGGGAGCTGTTTTTT.

This clonotype was counted a few times. This chain uses TRBV6-2 or TRBV6-3 with TRBJ2-5, with 8 nucleotides matching TRBD1. This CDR3 has 14 residues. V lost 6 bases to trimming and J lost 4 bases; unmatched junction nucleotides: 7. Germline CDR1 is MNHEY and CDR2 is SVGEGT. CDR3 region: CASRARTGRETQYF. In DNA form, the CDR3 reads TGTGCCAGCAGGGCCCGGACAGGGCGAGAGACCCAGTACTTC.

This clonotype has a handful of counts. The rearrangement uses TRBV12-3 or TRBV12-4 and TRBJ2-2, with D uncertain. The length of the CDR3 is 14 residues. With 5 bases removed from V and 1 base from J, the gap between germline ends came to 8 bases. CDR3 loop: CASSRTRNTGELFF. CDR3 coding DNA: TGTGCCAGCAGTCGAACAAGGAACACCGGGGAGCTGTTTTTT.

The chain is built from TRBV25-1 and TRBJ1-6; D uncertain. This CDR3 contains 14 residues. CDR1 MGHDK and CDR2 SYGVNS come from the germline V gene. V was trimmed by 5 bases and J by 5 bases, leaving 10 bases between them. CDR3 in DNA: TGTGCCAGCAGTAGTCGAGGGAATAATTCACCCCTCCACTTT. The encoded protein is CASSSRGNNSPLHF. Together with reference TRBV25-1 and TRBJ1-6, the CDR3 gives the full variable domain: EADIYQTPRYLVIGTGKKITLECSQTMGHDKMYWYQQDPGMELHLIHYSYGVNSTEKGDLSSESTVSRIRTEHFPLTLESARPSHTSQYLCASSSRGNNSPLHFGNGTRLTVT.

The chain recombines TRBV7-6 with TRBJ2-2; D remains ambiguous. Trimming took 4 bases from V and 4 from J, leaving 7 bases between them. The germline V gene has CDR1 SGHVS and CDR2 FNYEAQ. CDR3 size: 13 residues. In DNA, the CDR3 is TGTGCCAGCAGCTCCAGTGTCACCGGGGAGCTGTTTTTT. Its protein product is CASSSSVTGELFF. The full variable domain, in which reference TRBV7-6 and TRBJ2-2 provide the parts outside the CDR3, is GAGVSQSPRYKVTKRGQDVALRCDPISGHVSLYWYRQALGQGPEFLTYFNYEAQQDKSGLPNDRFSAERPEGSISTLTIQRTEQRDSAMYRCASSSSVTGELFFGEGSRLTVL.

The sample holds many counts of this clonotype. The chain is built from TRBV7-9 and TRBJ1-6; possible D gene TRBD1, 6 bases. The CDR3 is 13 residues long. Trimming took 6 bases from V and 9 from J, leaving 12 bases between them. Germline V gives CDR1 SEHNR, CDR2 FQNEAQ (reference sequence). CDR3 bases: TGTGCCAGCAGTTTACAGGGTAGTTCACCCCTCCACTTT. Translating it yields CASSLQGSSPLHF.

This sequence joins TRBV20-1 and TRBJ2-1, with TRBD1 matching over 7 bases. This CDR3 region has 15 residues. Germline CDR1 is DFQATT and CDR2 is SNEGSKA (reference sequence). V lost 6 bases to trimming and J lost 1 base; unmatched junction nucleotides: 9. The CDR3 DNA follows: TGCAGTGCCACCTTTCCGGGACAGTCCTACAATGAGCAGTTCTTC. Its translation is CSATFPGQSYNEQFF.

The rearrangement joins TRBV4-3 to TRBJ2-3; D unclear. V lost 0 bases and J 8 bases, leaving 12 bases between the germline ends. CDR1 LGHNA and CDR2 YSLEER come from the germline V gene. CDR3 size: 14 residues. DNA of the CDR3: TGCGCCAGCAGCCAAGATACGGCATTGGGTACGCAGTATTTT. It encodes CASSQDTALGTQYF.

The CDR3 DNA is TGTGCCAGCGGAGACAGAGAGTATAATTCACCCCTCCACTTT. Protein product: CASGDREYNSPLHF. This chain links TRBV6-1 with TRBJ1-6, with a possible D match to TRBD1 (5 bases). This CDR3 comprises 14 residues. Looked up from germline, CDR1 is MNHNS and CDR2 is SASEGT. V was clipped by 8 bases and J by 4 bases, with 12 bases between them.

This clonotype came up a few times. J is TRBJ1-5 and V is TRBV6-6; 8 bases line up with TRBD1. Germline V lookup: CDR1 MNHNY, CDR2 SVGAGI (reference sequence). V shed 5 bases and J 3 bases; nucleotides not matched to a gene: 6. This CDR3 has 15 residues. In DNA form, the CDR3 reads TGTGCCAGCAGTCAACAGGGGGGGATCAATCAGCCCCAGCATTTT. Translation: CASSQQGGINQPQHF.

This clonotype was seen a few times. V is TRBV6-5 and J is TRBJ2-1; D is uncertain. Germline-derived CDR1 and CDR2 are MNHEY and SVGAGI. This CDR3 has 11 amino acids. With 7 bases removed from V and 4 bases from J, the gap between germline ends came to 5 bases. The CDR3 DNA sequence: TGTGCCAGCACCCGTTACAATGAGCAGTTCTTC. Its translation is CASTRYNEQFF.

V gene TRBV14 combines with J gene TRBJ1-6; D gene unclear. The length of the CDR3 is 17 residues. CDR1 SGHDN and CDR2 FVKESK come from the germline V gene. The ends were cut back, 0 bases at V and 0 bases at J, with 9 bases in the middle. The CDR3 region is CASSQDSFSSYNSPLHF. CDR3 in DNA: TGTGCCAGCAGCCAAGACAGCTTTAGCTCCTATAATTCACCCCTCCACTTT.

The J gene is TRBJ1-1, the V gene TRBV20-1, with D unresolved. This CDR3 has 13 amino acids. The germline V gene has CDR1 DFQATT and CDR2 SNEGSKA (reference sequence). Trimming took 1 base from V and 1 from J, leaving 7 bases between them. Written as DNA, the CDR3 is TGCAGTGCTAGAGCTCTCCGGAACACTGAAGCTTTCTTT. This encodes CSARALRNTEAFF.